This TCR beta chain derives from a study of Ad26.COV2.S vaccination and SARS-CoV-2 variants. Study-wide results and limits: Placebo recipients and vaccine recipients were similar in non-spike TCR breadth.

Clones were sequenced by immunoSEQ multiplex PCR, and TCRdb holds only the in-frame ones, with some missing. The table includes 350,000 to 500,000 clones, around 87% detected once. J gave up 4 bases and V 4 bases, and 7 bases lay outside the gene matches. Germline assignment: CDR1 MGHRA and CDR2 YSYEKL. The CDR3 consists of 15 residues. Turning to this clone: Antigen unknown.

The treatment is: 15 to 20 received Ad26.COV2.S at low or high dose, single or two shots; a few received placebo; per-sample allocation not given. Sampling took place 63 days after the first vaccine or placebo injection. The sequencing here drew on peripheral blood, taken in a trial of Ad26.COV2.S vaccine versus placebo. The TCR was taken from a person between 18 and 65 years old who received the Ad26.COV2.S COVID-19 vaccine or a placebo. V and J are TRBV4-1 and TRBJ2-3, with 8 bases identical to TRBD2. The CDR3 bases are TGCGCCAGCAGCCTAAGTCGGGGGGGCCCAGATACGCAGTATTTT. It encodes CASSLSRGGPDTQYF.